Below are 14 T cell receptor beta chains sequenced from a single sample in a study of cytomegalovirus exposure and HLA in healthy donors. Generated by immunoSEQ multiplex PCR, the TCRdb table keeps only in-frame clones and is missing some. The sample consists of 130,000 or so clones, about nine tenths of them appearing once. Input material: PBMCs. These receptors all come from a man younger than 40 in good health and CMV-seronegative.

The chain joins TRBV4-2 to TRBJ1-5; 9 nucleotides match TRBD1. The CDR3 sequence is 16 residues long. Germline V gives CDR1 LGHNA, CDR2 YNFKEQ. The trim removed 0 bases at V and 4 bases at J, leaving 4 bases unmatched. The CDR3 sequence: CASSQDETGGNQPQHF. The CDR3 region has the DNA TGTGCCAGCAGCCAAGATGAGACAGGGGGTAATCAGCCCCAGCATTTT.

The chain has TRBV9 and TRBJ1-2; unclear D gene. Germline V gives CDR1 SGDLS, CDR2 YYNGEE. The length of the CDR3 is 12 residues. V was shortened by 0 bases and J by 8 bases, with 8 bases between the two germline ends. CDR3 residues: CASSVATRGYTF. CDR3 bases: TGTGCCAGCAGCGTAGCTACGCGGGGCTACACCTTC.

This chain connects TRBV15 to TRBJ2-7; 8 bases are shared with TRBD2. V shed 0 bases, J shed 2 bases, and the junction held 3 bases outside the gene matches. This CDR3 comprises 15 residues. The germline V gene encodes CDR1 LNHNV and CDR2 YYDKDF (reference sequence). The CDR3 is CATSRERGGTYEQYF. In DNA form, the CDR3 reads TGTGCCACCAGCAGAGAGCGCGGGGGGACCTACGAGCAGTACTTC.

This clone was found once. The V call is TRBV6-5, the J call TRBJ2-5; weak D call: TRBD2 (6 bases). Trimming removed 3 bases at V and 6 bases at J, with 11 bases between. The CDR3 loop spans 13 amino acids. Germline V gene data show CDR1 as MNHEY and CDR2 as SVGAGI. The CDR3 bases are TGTGCCAGCAGTTATAGGAGGGACCAGACCCAGTACTTC. Translating gives CASSYRRDQTQYF.

This sequence joins TRBV7-8 and TRBJ2-6; a weak D match, TRBD1 (5 bases). V was cut by 5 bases and J by 0 bases, with 14 bases left in between. Per germline, CDR1 SGHVS and CDR2 FQNEAQ. CDR3 length equals 17 residues. The CDR3 DNA sequence: TGTGCCAGCAGCCCACTGCAGGGCTACTCTGGGGCCAACGTCCTGACTTTC. Encoded protein: CASSPLQGYSGANVLTF.

This clone has more than one count but fewer than ten. The chain couples TRBV7-9 to TRBJ2-2; TRBD1 agrees at 11 bases. Trimming cost V 4 bases and J 4 bases; bases outside gene matches: 2. Per the germline V gene, CDR1 is SEHNR and CDR2 is FQNEAQ (reference sequence). This CDR3 spans 15 amino acids. CDR3 DNA: TGTGCCAGCAGCTCGGGACAGGGGGTCACCGGGGAGCTGTTTTTT. Its translation is CASSSGQGVTGELFF.

This clone was detected only a few times. This chain links TRBV2 with TRBJ1-2; D remains ambiguous. Germline loops: CDR1 SNHLY, CDR2 FYNNEI. V lost 10 bases to trimming and J lost 0 bases, with 9 bases between them. CDR3 length: 12 amino acids. The chain's CDR3 is CAIRSTNYGYTF. DNA of the CDR3: TGTGCCATCAGGAGCACTAACTATGGCTACACCTTC.

The V gene is TRBV7-9, the J gene TRBJ2-1; the D gene is possibly TRBD1 (5 bases). The V and J ends lost 6 bases and 2 bases respectively, with 8 bases between them. The V gene's germline CDR1 is SEHNR and CDR2 FQNEAQ (reference sequence). The CDR3 consists of 13 residues. CDR3 loop: CASSPTAYNEQFF. Written as DNA, the CDR3 is TGTGCCAGCAGTCCGACAGCCTACAATGAGCAGTTCTTC.

The genes are TRBV19 and TRBJ2-5, with 12 bases that match TRBD2. Germline assignment: CDR1 LNHDA and CDR2 SQIVND (reference sequence). Losses at the gene ends were 6 bases for V and 2 bases for J; bases not matched to a gene: 7. The CDR3 has 16 residues. This chain's CDR3 is CASSPTSGGGQETQYF. The CDR3 DNA reads TGTGCCAGTAGCCCGACTAGCGGGGGAGGTCAAGAGACCCAGTACTTC.

This chain connects TRBV6-5 to TRBJ2-7, with 7 bases matching TRBD2. V lost 4 bases to trimming and J lost 2 bases; unmatched junction nucleotides: 2. Germline loops: CDR1 MNHEY, CDR2 SVGAGI. The CDR3 extends over 13 amino acids. CDR3 DNA sequence: TGTGCCAGCAGTTTCCGGGGGGCCTACGAGCAGTACTTC. This gives the protein CASSFRGAYEQYF.

The J gene is TRBJ2-3, the V gene TRBV7-9; 7 bases are shared with TRBD1. Germline V lookup: CDR1 SEHNR, CDR2 FQNEAQ (reference sequence). Losses at the gene ends were 5 bases for V and 0 bases for J; bases not matched to a gene: 5. The CDR3 runs 15 residues. CDR3 nucleotide sequence: TGTGCCAGCAGCAACGACAGGGAGAGCACAGATACGCAGTATTTT. Translating it yields CASSNDRESTDTQYF. Drawing the rest from reference TRBV7-9 and TRBJ2-3, the complete variable domain is DTGVSQNPRHKITKRGQNVTFRCDPISEHNRLYWYRQTLGQGPEFLTYFQNEAQLEKSRLLSDRFSAERPKGSFSTLEIQRTEQGDSAMYLCASSNDRESTDTQYFGPGTRLTVL.

This clone was seen once. For the CDR3, the DNA is TGTGCCAGCAGCCTGACTAGAATCTCCTACGAGCAGTACTTC. Amino acid sequence: CASSLTRISYEQYF. The rearrangement links TRBV13 to TRBJ2-7, with D possibly matching TRBD2 (6 bases). The germline V and J ends were trimmed by 5 bases and 0 bases, with 11 bases remaining between them. The CDR3 is made up of 14 amino acids. Per germline, CDR1 PRHDT and CDR2 FYEKMQ (reference sequence).

This chain joins TRBV5-1 and TRBJ2-1; maybe TRBD1 (5 bases). Trimming removed 3 bases at V and 8 bases at J, with 9 bases between. The CDR3 runs to 12 residues. CDR1 is SGHRS, CDR2 YFSETQ, per germline. Here the CDR3 reads CASSWGVDEQFF. CDR3 DNA sequence: TGCGCCAGCAGCTGGGGCGTGGATGAGCAGTTCTTC. The variable domain in full, completed from reference TRBV5-1 and TRBJ2-1, reads KAGVTQTPRYLIKTRGQQVTLSCSPISGHRSVSWYQQTPGQGLQFLFEYFSETQRNKGNFPGRFSGRQFSNSRSEMNVSTLELGDSALYLCASSWGVDEQFFGPGTRLTVL.

The V and J genes are TRBV28 and TRBJ1-2, with 9 bases matching TRBD1. This CDR3 comprises 13 residues. The trim removed 7 bases at V and 5 bases at J, leaving 5 bases unmatched. The germline gives CDR1 MDHEN, CDR2 SYDVKM. The CDR3 region is CASNEDRGYGYTF. The CDR3 DNA reads TGTGCCAGCAACGAGGACAGGGGATATGGCTACACCTTC.